Presented here are 30 T cell receptor beta chains from one specimen sequenced in a study of post-analysis software for immune sequencing data. Findings and limits, study-wide: About five TRBV segments, including TRBV5-6, TRBV5-1 and TRBV20-1, were more frequent in patients than controls.

Libraries were made from TCR beta cDNA, and they carried unique molecular identifiers. TCRdb re-derived calls from the PCR reads in MiXCR, one entry per CDR3 protein. Altogether some 690,000 distinct CDR3 sequences are present, approximately 60% being singletons, with the ten largest covering 11%. These receptors have no identified antigens. Sequencing was done on a sample of blood. Source of these receptors: a girl aged 2 to 10 with multiple sclerosis.

The CDR3 protein is CSASNPPSGRIYEQYF. The DNA of the CDR3 is TGCAGTGCTAGTAATCCTCCCAGCGGGAGAATCTACGAGCAGTACTTC. This chain connects TRBV20-1 to TRBJ2-4; TRBD2 aligns across 8 bases. The J call is in doubt because the DNA end fits TRBJ2-7 better. Germline CDR1 reads DFQATT; CDR2 reads SNEGSKA (reference sequence). This CDR3 has 16 amino acids.

This clonotype appeared a few times. The J gene is TRBJ2-5, the V gene TRBV20-1, with 8 nucleotides matching TRBD2. After removal of 1 base from V and 5 bases from J, the junction contained 6 bases not matched to a gene. The CDR3 is made up of 14 amino acids. From germline, CDR1 is DFQATT and CDR2 SNEGSKA (reference sequence). The CDR3 sequence is CSARAGGMGETQYF. CDR3 nucleotide sequence: TGCAGTGCTAGAGCGGGGGGGATGGGGGAGACCCAGTACTTC.

The J gene is TRBJ2-1, the V gene TRBV6-1; D may be TRBD1 (6 bases). CDR1 and CDR2 from the germline V gene are MNHNS and SASEGT. V gave up 4 bases and J gave up 7 bases, with 11 bases separating them. The CDR3 spans 13 residues. For the CDR3, the DNA is TGTGCCAGCAGTGGCCACAGGGTTAATGAGCAGTTCTTC. Translation gives CASSGHRVNEQFF.

The CDR3 DNA reads TGTGCCAGCAGTGATTCTGGTCTTAGTGGCTACACCTTC. This gives the protein CASSDSGLSGYTF. This chain uses TRBV25-1 with TRBJ1-2; no definite D call. This CDR3 has 13 residues. V gave up 3 bases and J gave up 7 bases, with 12 bases separating them. The germline gives CDR1 MGHDK, CDR2 SYGVNS.

The genes are TRBV20-1 and TRBJ2-5; 12 positions match TRBD2. V gave up 0 bases and J gave up 5 bases; unmatched junction bases: 7. This CDR3 contains 16 residues. Germline V lookup: CDR1 DFQATT, CDR2 SNEGSKA (reference sequence). The CDR3 bases are TGCAGTGCTAGAGATTGGCTAGCGGGAGGGGCGGAGACCCAGTACTTC. Translating it yields CSARDWLAGGAETQYF.

A note on this clonotype: Compared with germline, one end of the junction differs, possibly owing to a read error. V gene TRBV6-6 combines with J gene TRBJ2-7, with 9 positions matching TRBD1. Germline CDR1 reads MNHNY; CDR2 reads SVGAGI (reference sequence). The CDR3 is 16 amino acids. This CDR3 reads CAGSYPRGDRAHEQYF. DNA of the CDR3: TGTGCCGGCAGTTACCCACGAGGGGACAGGGCCCACGAGCAGTACTTC.

The table lists this clonotype with a few counts. The rearrangement uses TRBV7-2 and TRBJ2-3; D perhaps matches TRBD2 (7 bases). Germline V lookup: CDR1 SGHTA, CDR2 FQGNSA. The CDR3 is 14 amino acids. Trimming shortened V by 4 bases and J by 3 bases, and 11 bases separated the two germline ends. Here the CDR3 reads CASSWGGSTDTQYF. In DNA, the CDR3 is TGTGCCAGCAGCTGGGGGGGCAGTACAGATACGCAGTATTTT. Full variable domain (missing parts from reference TRBV7-2 and TRBJ2-3): GAGVSQSPSNKVTEKGKDVELRCDPISGHTALYWYRQSLGQGLEFLIYFQGNSAPDKSGLPSDRFSAERTGGSVSTLTIQRTQQEDSAVYLCASSWGGSTDTQYFGPGTRLTVL.

The chain employs TRBV12-3 or TRBV12-4 and TRBJ1-5, with TRBD1 matching 9 bases. The junction had 8 bases not matched to a gene; V was cut back by 8 bases and J by 6 bases. The CDR3 is 14 residues long. CDR3 sequence: CASGGTGTSQPQHF. CDR3 bases: TGTGCCAGCGGAGGGACAGGGACCTCTCAGCCCCAGCATTTT.

This clonotype was observed a single time. The V and J genes are TRBV7-9 and TRBJ2-5; no clear D. The CDR3 length is 15 residues. Deletions cut 4 bases from V and 11 bases from J, with 23 bases between. From germline, CDR1 is SEHNR and CDR2 FQNEAQ (reference sequence). In DNA, the CDR3 is TGTGCCAGCAGCTCCTCCGGCCCCCAAACTGGTGAGCAGTACTTC. Translating it yields CASSSSGPQTGEQYF.

This chain connects TRBV29-1 to TRBJ2-7; perhaps TRBD2 as D (6 bases). CDR1 is SQVTM and CDR2 is ANQGSEA in the germline V gene. The CDR3 is 12 amino acids. Trimming took 4 bases from V and 5 from J, leaving 12 bases between them. This chain's CDR3 is CSVVGGADEQYF. The CDR3 DNA follows: TGCAGCGTTGTAGGAGGGGCAGACGAGCAGTACTTC.

The chain has TRBV27 and TRBJ2-5; TRBD1 or TRBD2 may be the D gene (5 bases each). With 5 bases removed from V and 5 bases from J, the gap between germline ends came to 21 bases. Germline V gives CDR1 MNHEY, CDR2 SMNVEV (reference sequence). The CDR3 runs 16 residues. The CDR3 nucleotides read TGTGCCAGCAGTAGCCCCTTACGGGATGCAGGGGAGACCCAGTACTTC. Residues: CASSSPLRDAGETQYF.

The table lists this clonotype with a few counts. The chain combines TRBV4-1 with TRBJ1-4; no definite D call. Trimming pared 0 bases from V and 0 bases from J, leaving 8 bases between. The CDR3 is 16 amino acids. Germline lookup yields CDR1 MGHRA and CDR2 YSYEKL. CDR3 sequence (DNA): TGCGCCAGCAGCCAAGAGCCTATTGCAACTAATGAAAAACTGTTTTTT. Its translation: CASSQEPIATNEKLFF.

Details on this clonotype: An end of the junction does not agree with germline; a read error may underlie this. The chain is built from TRBV29-1 and TRBJ2-3; 7 bases align to TRBD1. Germline values: CDR1 SQVTM, CDR2 ANQGSEA. The CDR3 consists of 14 residues. CDR3 loop: CSVVQGDFTGTQYF. The CDR3 bases are TGCAGCGTTGTCCAGGGGGATTTCACAGGTACGCAGTATTTT.

This clonotype is a singleton in its sample. The chain has TRBV27 and TRBJ2-1, with 10 nucleotides matching TRBD2. Germline loops: CDR1 MNHEY, CDR2 SMNVEV (reference sequence). V shed 1 base, J shed 12 bases, and the junction held 9 bases outside the gene matches. The CDR3 totals 15 residues. CDR3 nucleotide sequence: TGTGCCAGCAGTTTATTTTCTAGCGGGGGTAGTGGGCAGTTCTTC. Protein sequence: CASSLFSSGGSGQFF.

The sample holds a few counts of this clonotype. The chain employs TRBV6-5 and TRBJ2-5, with TRBD2 identical over 8 bases. V trimming: 3 bases; J trimming: 5 bases; junction bases outside the gene matches: 8. This CDR3 is built from 15 residues. Germline CDR1 MNHEY, CDR2 SVGAGI. In DNA form, the CDR3 reads TGTGCCAGCAGTTATAGTAGCGGGAAGGGGGAGACCCAGTACTTC. Translating it yields CASSYSSGKGETQYF.

This clonotype was counted between two and nine times. This chain joins TRBV7-2 and TRBJ2-5, with D perhaps matching TRBD1 (5 bases). Germline values: CDR1 SGHTA, CDR2 FQGNSA. Trimming stripped 7 bases from V and 2 bases from J, with 17 bases between. There are 15 residues in the CDR3. This CDR3 is CASTPRLDKQETQYF. CDR3 DNA sequence: TGTGCCAGCACCCCAAGGCTGGACAAACAAGAGACCCAGTACTTC. Together with reference TRBV7-2 and TRBJ2-5, the CDR3 gives the full variable domain: GAGVSQSPSNKVTEKGKDVELRCDPISGHTALYWYRQSLGQGLEFLIYFQGNSAPDKSGLPSDRFSAERTGGSVSTLTIQRTQQEDSAVYLCASTPRLDKQETQYFGPGTRLLVL.

The chain uses TRBV6-5 and TRBJ2-2; TRBD1 matches 8 bases. Losses at the gene ends were 7 bases for V and 4 bases for J; bases not matched to a gene: 11. The CDR3 runs 16 residues. In germline, CDR1 is MNHEY, CDR2 SVGAGI. CDR3 coding DNA: TGTGCCAGCACCTCCTTCAGGGGGCGCAGCACCGGGGAGCTGTTTTTT. The encoded protein is CASTSFRGRSTGELFF.

The chain uses TRBV12-3 or TRBV12-4 and TRBJ1-2, with a tentative D call TRBD1 (5 bases). The CDR3 spans 14 residues. Trimming left V 4 bases short and J 7 bases short, with 16 bases between. The DNA for the CDR3 is TGTGCCAGCAGTTCAGAGGGGCTCGGTAGTGGCTACACCTTC. Its protein product is CASSSEGLGSGYTF.

The chain employs TRBV19 and TRBJ1-5; 10 nucleotides match TRBD1. After removal of 9 bases from V and 7 bases from J, the junction contained 12 bases not matched to a gene. The CDR3 spans 15 residues. CDR1 and CDR2 from the germline V gene are LNHDA and SQIVND (reference sequence). In DNA, the CDR3 is TGTGCCAGCGCACTTCTGGACAGGGGGAGGCAGCCCCAGCATTTT. Amino acid sequence: CASALLDRGRQPQHF. Full variable domain (remainder filled in from reference TRBV19 and TRBJ1-5): DGGITQSPKYLFRKEGQNVTLSCEQNLNHDAMYWYRQDPGQGLRLIYYSQIVNDFQKGDIAEGYSVSREKKESFPLTVTSAQKNPTAFYLCASALLDRGRQPQHFGDGTRLSIL.

This chain uses TRBV27 with TRBJ2-1, with TRBD2 identical over 10 bases. The CDR3 is 21 amino acids. V lost 4 bases to trimming and J lost 5 bases; unmatched junction nucleotides: 23. CDR1 is MNHEY, CDR2 SMNVEV, per germline (reference sequence). The CDR3 DNA sequence: TGTGCCAGCAGTTCCCCCGGACTAAGAAAAGCGGGGGGGCCAGGAAACAATGAGCAGTTCTTC. This codes for CASSSPGLRKAGGPGNNEQFF.

Remarks on this clonotype: The junction does not match germline at one end; this may be a read error. This rearrangement joins TRBV20-1 to TRBJ1-2; no firm D call. The CDR3 consists of 8 residues. The germline V gene has CDR1 DFQATT and CDR2 SNEGSKA (reference sequence). This chain's CDR3 is CRPHGYTF. The DNA of the CDR3 is TGTAGGCCCCATGGCTACACCTTC.

As DNA, the CDR3 is TGTGCCAGCAGGGGGGGGGTAGAAAGCTCCTACAATGAGCAGTTCTTC. This encodes CASRGGVESSYNEQFF. This chain links TRBV2 with TRBJ2-1, with 7 nucleotides matching TRBD2. J was trimmed by 0 bases and V by 6 bases; bases with no gene match: 8. The CDR3 contains 16 residues. Germline values: CDR1 SNHLY, CDR2 FYNNEI. The full variable domain, its missing parts supplied by reference TRBV2 and TRBJ2-1, is EPEVTQTPSHQVTQMGQEVILRCVPISNHLYFYWYRQILGQKVEFLVSFYNNEISEKSEIFDDQFSVERPDGSNFTLKIRSTKLEDSAMYFCASRGGVESSYNEQFFGPGTRLTVL.

The chain combines TRBV7-9 with TRBJ2-1; a weak D match, TRBD1 (5 bases). Trimming stripped 6 bases from V and 3 bases from J, with 21 bases between. Per the germline V gene, CDR1 is SEHNR and CDR2 is FQNEAQ (reference sequence). The CDR3 consists of 17 residues. The CDR3 loop is CASSNTTGRSSYNEQFF. CDR3 DNA sequence: TGTGCCAGCAGTAATACTACAGGAAGATCGAGCTACAATGAGCAGTTCTTC.

This clonotype was seen only a few times. V and J are TRBV7-2 and TRBJ2-1, with a possible D match to TRBD2 (6 bases). Germline V gene sequence: CDR1 SGHTA, CDR2 FQGNSA. The CDR3 length is 14 residues. Trimming took off 3 bases at V and 8 bases at J, with 14 bases between the two ends. The CDR3: CASSFQGGQDEQFF. CDR3 in DNA: TGTGCCAGCAGCTTTCAGGGAGGTCAGGATGAGCAGTTCTTC.

The CDR3 DNA reads as TGTGCCATCAAGGTTCGGGGGCAAGAGACCCAGTACTTC. The encoded protein is CAIKVRGQETQYF. The chain combines TRBV10-3 with TRBJ2-5, with a weak D call TRBD2 (6 bases). The CDR3 length is 13 residues. V was trimmed by 7 bases and J by 2 bases, leaving 11 bases between them. Germline V gene sequence: CDR1 ENHRY, CDR2 SYGVKD.

The chain couples TRBV4-2 to TRBJ2-1; possible D gene TRBD2, 6 bases. Germline CDR1 reads LGHNA; CDR2 reads YNFKEQ. This CDR3 comprises 15 residues. Trimming removed 4 bases at V and 9 bases at J, with 19 bases between. The CDR3 here is CASSPSGTAEGEQFF. The CDR3 nucleotides read TGTGCCAGCAGCCCCTCCGGGACCGCGGAGGGTGAGCAGTTCTTC.

The chain has TRBV18 and TRBJ2-1; D gene unclear. Trimming removed 1 base at V and 10 bases at J, with 14 bases between. Germline assignment: CDR1 KGHSH and CDR2 LQKENI. CDR3 length equals 14 residues. CDR3 sequence: CASSPQDHAGEQFF. CDR3 sequence (DNA): TGTGCCAGCTCACCACAGGATCACGCTGGGGAGCAGTTCTTC.

There are a few counts of this clonotype. V is TRBV6-5 and J is TRBJ1-1; D gene uncertain. V was cut by 5 bases and J by 11 bases, with 12 bases left in between. The CDR3 has 11 amino acids. Per the germline V gene, CDR1 is MNHEY and CDR2 is SVGAGI. The CDR3 loop is CASSDYFGAFF. The CDR3 coding sequence is TGTGCCAGCAGTGATTACTTCGGGGCTTTCTTT.

The genes are TRBV12-3 or TRBV12-4 and TRBJ1-4, with D unresolved. The length of the CDR3 is 13 residues. V shed 3 bases and J shed 4 bases, with 6 bases lying between them. This CDR3 is CASSFAYNEKLFF. The CDR3 nucleotides read TGTGCCAGCAGTTTCGCCTATAATGAAAAACTGTTTTTT.

The CDR3 DNA reads as TGTGCCAGCAGCCAAGTTCGTTCACCCCTCCACTTT. Amino acids: CASSQVRSPLHF. The V call is TRBV3-1, the J call TRBJ1-6; no definite D call. V was trimmed by 1 base and J by 9 bases, leaving 4 bases between them. Germline loops: CDR1 LGHDT, CDR2 YNNKEL (reference sequence). The CDR3 consists of 12 residues.